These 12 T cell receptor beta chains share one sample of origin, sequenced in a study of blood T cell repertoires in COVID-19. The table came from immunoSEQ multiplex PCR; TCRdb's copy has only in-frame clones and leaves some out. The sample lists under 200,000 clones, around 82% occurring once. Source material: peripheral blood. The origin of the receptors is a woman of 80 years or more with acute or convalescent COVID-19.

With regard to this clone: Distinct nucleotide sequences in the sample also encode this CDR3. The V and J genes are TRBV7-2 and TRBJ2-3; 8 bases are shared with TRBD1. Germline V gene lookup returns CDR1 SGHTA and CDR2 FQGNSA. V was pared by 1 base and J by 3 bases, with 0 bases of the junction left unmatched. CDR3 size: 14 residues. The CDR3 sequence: CASSLDRGTDTQYF. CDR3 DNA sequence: TGTGCCAGCAGCTTAGACAGGGGGACAGATACGCAGTATTTT. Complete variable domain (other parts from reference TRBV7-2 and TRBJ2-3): GAGVSQSPSNKVTEKGKDVELRCDPISGHTALYWYRQSLGQGLEFLIYFQGNSAPDKSGLPSDRFSAERTGGSVSTLTIQRTQQEDSAVYLCASSLDRGTDTQYFGPGTRLTVL.

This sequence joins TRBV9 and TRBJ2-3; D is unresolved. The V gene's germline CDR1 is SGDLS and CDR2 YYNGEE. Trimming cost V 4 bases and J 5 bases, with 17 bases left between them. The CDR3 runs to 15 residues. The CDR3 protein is CASSPLPTRIDTQYF. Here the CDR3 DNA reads TGTGCCAGCAGCCCCCTCCCAACACGTATAGATACGCAGTATTTT.

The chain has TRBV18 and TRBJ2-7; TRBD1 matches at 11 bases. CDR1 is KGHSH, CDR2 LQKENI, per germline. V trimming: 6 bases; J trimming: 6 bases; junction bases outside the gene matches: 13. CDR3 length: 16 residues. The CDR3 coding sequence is TGTGCCAGCTCGCCAGGGACAGGGGGAAAGTATGGCGAGCAGTACTTC. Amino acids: CASSPGTGGKYGEQYF.

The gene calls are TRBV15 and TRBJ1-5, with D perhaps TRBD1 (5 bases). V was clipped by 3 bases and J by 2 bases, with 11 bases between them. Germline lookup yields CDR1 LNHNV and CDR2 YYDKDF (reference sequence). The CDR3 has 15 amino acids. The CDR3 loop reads CATSRGRERNQPQHF. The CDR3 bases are TGTGCCACCAGCAGGGGCAGGGAACGCAATCAGCCCCAGCATTTT.

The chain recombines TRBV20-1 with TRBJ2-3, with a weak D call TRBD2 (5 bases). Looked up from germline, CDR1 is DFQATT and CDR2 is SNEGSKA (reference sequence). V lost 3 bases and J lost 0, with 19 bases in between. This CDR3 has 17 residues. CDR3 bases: TGCAGTGCTAGTGGGGTGGGGAGCGATACAAGCACAGATACGCAGTATTTT. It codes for CSASGVGSDTSTDTQYF.

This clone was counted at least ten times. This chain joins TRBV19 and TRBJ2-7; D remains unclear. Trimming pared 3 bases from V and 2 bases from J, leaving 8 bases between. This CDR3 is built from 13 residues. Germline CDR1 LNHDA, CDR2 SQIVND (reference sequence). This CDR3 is CASSIAETYEQYF. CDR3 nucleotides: TGTGCCAGTAGTATTGCGGAAACCTACGAGCAGTACTTC. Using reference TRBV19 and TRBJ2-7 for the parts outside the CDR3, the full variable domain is DGGITQSPKYLFRKEGQNVTLSCEQNLNHDAMYWYRQDPGQGLRLIYYSQIVNDFQKGDIAEGYSVSREKKESFPLTVTSAQKNPTAFYLCASSIAETYEQYFGPGTRLTVT.

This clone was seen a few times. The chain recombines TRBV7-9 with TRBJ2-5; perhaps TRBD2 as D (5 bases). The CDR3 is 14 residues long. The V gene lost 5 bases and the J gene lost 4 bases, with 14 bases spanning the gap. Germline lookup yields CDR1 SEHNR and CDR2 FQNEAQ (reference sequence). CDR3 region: CASSRGQAGETQYF. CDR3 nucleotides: TGTGCCAGCAGCAGAGGGCAGGCTGGAGAGACCCAGTACTTC.

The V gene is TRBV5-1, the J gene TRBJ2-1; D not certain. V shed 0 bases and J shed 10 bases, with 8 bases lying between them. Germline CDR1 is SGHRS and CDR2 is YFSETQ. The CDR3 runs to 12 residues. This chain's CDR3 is CASSLVSNEQFF. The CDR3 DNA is TGCGCCAGCAGCTTGGTAAGCAACGAGCAGTTCTTC.

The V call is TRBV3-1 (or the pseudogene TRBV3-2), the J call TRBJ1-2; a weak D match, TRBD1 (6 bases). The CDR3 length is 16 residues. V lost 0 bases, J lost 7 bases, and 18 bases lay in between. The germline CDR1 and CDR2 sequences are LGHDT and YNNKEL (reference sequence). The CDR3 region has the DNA TGTGCCAGCAGCCAAGATCCCGGACAGCTTTATGCTGGCTACACCTTC. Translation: CASSQDPGQLYAGYTF.

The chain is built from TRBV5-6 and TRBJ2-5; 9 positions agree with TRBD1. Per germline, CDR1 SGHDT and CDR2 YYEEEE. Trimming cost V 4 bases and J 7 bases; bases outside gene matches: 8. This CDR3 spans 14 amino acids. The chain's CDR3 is CASSHRGQGATQYF. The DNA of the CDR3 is TGTGCCAGCAGCCATCGGGGACAGGGAGCGACCCAGTACTTC.

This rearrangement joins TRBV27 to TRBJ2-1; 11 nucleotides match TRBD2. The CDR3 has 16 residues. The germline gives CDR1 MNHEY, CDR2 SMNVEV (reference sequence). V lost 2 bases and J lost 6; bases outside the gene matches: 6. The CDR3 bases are TGTGCCAGCAGTTTAATAGCGGGGGGGCTGGGCAATGAGCAGTTCTTC. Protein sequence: CASSLIAGGLGNEQFF.

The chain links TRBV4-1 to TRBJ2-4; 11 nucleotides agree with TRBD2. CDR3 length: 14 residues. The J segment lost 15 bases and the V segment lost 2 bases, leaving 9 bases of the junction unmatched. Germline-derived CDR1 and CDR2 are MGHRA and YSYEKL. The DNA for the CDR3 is TGCGCCAGCAGCCAAAGCGTCGCCGGGACTAGCGGGTACTTC. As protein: CASSQSVAGTSGYF.